The 22 T cell receptor beta chains listed next were all sequenced from one sample in a study of T cell clonality in common variable immunodeficiency. Libraries were prepared by immunoSEQ multiplex PCR; TCRdb keeps only in-frame clonotypes and omits some of them. The data show approximately 44,000 clones, with none appearing a single time. Sequences were obtained from peripheral blood mononuclear cells. Receptors originate from a person aged 18 to 70 in good health.

Many counts were recorded for this clone. The CDR3 end lies 3 residues beyond the end of the read and is filled in from the germline J gene. The gene calls are TRBV14 and TRBJ1-4, with TRBD1 identical over 8 bases. The ends lost 4 bases at V and 3 bases at J; junction bases unmatched: 1. The germline V gene encodes CDR1 SGHDN and CDR2 FVKESK. The CDR3 has 14 residues. Incomplete CDR3 DNA: TGTGCCAGCAGCCGGACAGGGTCTAATGAAAAA. Translated, it gives CASSRTGSNEK. The whole CDR3 reads CASSRTGSNEKLFF.

CDR3 in amino acids: CSATVRDTHSFSGANVLFF. The CDR3 bases that were read are TGCAGTGCTACGGTTAGGGACACACATTCCTTCTCTGGGGCCAACGTA. The chain combines TRBV20-1 with TRBJ1-4, with a weak D call TRBD1 (6 bases). Read data end 3 residues before the CDR3 end; the end is taken from the germline J gene. Germline lookup yields CDR1 DFQATT and CDR2 SNEGSKA (reference sequence). This CDR3 is 19 amino acids long.

This clone was recorded at least ten times. The read finishes 3 residues shy of the CDR3 end, and the germline J gene is used to complete it. The rearrangement links TRBV7-2 to TRBJ2-3; weak D call: TRBD2 (5 bases). Germline V gene sequence: CDR1 SGHTA, CDR2 FQGNSA. This CDR3 comprises 14 residues. Between the trimmed V and J ends, which lost 5 bases and 2 bases, there was a span of 11 bases. Partial CDR3 DNA: TGTGCCAGCAGCGTAAGCGGCGCCACAGATACG. As protein: CASSVSGATDT. In full, the CDR3 reads CASSVSGATDTQYF.

This clone was detected only a few times. The read is 3 residues too short to cover the CDR3 end, so that end is filled in from the germline J gene. The rearrangement uses TRBV5-1 and TRBJ1-1; 7 bases agree with TRBD1. CDR1 is SGHRS and CDR2 is YFSETQ in the germline V gene. This CDR3 contains 14 residues. Incomplete CDR3 DNA: TGCGCCAGCAGCCCTGCCCTTCAACAGGGGTGG. Protein: CASSPALQQGW. The whole CDR3 protein reads CASSPALQQGWAFF.

Ten or more counts support this clone. CDR3 sequence: CASSYSGEFTDTQYF. The DNA read from the CDR3 is TGTGCCAGCAGCTACTCAGGGGAGTTCACAGATACG. This chain connects TRBV7-6 to TRBJ2-3, with D perhaps matching TRBD1 (6 bases). Read data end 3 residues before the CDR3 end; the end is taken from the germline J gene. V lost 4 bases, J lost 2 bases, and 13 bases lay in between. The CDR3 is 15 residues long. Germline V gene lookup returns CDR1 SGHVS and CDR2 FNYEAQ.

This clone was seen repeatedly, ten times or more. Coverage ceases 3 residues before the CDR3 finishes, and the germline J gene fills in the end. V gene TRBV12-3 or TRBV12-4 combines with J gene TRBJ2-7; possibly TRBD2 for D (6 bases). Between the trimmed V and J ends, which lost 5 bases and 4 bases, there was a span of 12 bases. The CDR3 sequence is 13 residues long. CDR3 bases read: TGTGCCAGCAGTCCCTCCGGAGGGTACGAG. This gives the protein CASSPSGGYE. The whole CDR3 is CASSPSGGYEQYF.

This clone has only a few counts. One end of the junction does not line up with germline, which may come from a read error. Read data end 3 residues before the CDR3 end; the end is taken from the germline J gene. This sample also contains other DNA sequences that code for the same CDR3. This chain uses TRBV7-2 with TRBJ1-2; perhaps TRBD1 as D (6 bases). The V gene's germline CDR1 is SGHTA and CDR2 FQGNSA. The CDR3 loop spans 13 amino acids. Incomplete CDR3 DNA: TGTGCTAACAGCCGGGACATGAACTACGGC. Amino acid sequence: CANSRDMNYG. The whole CDR3 sequence is CANSRDMNYGYTF.

This clone was observed many times. The junction differs from germline at one of its ends, possibly a read error. With the read ending 3 residues before the CDR3 end, the germline J gene is used to fill in that end. The chain combines TRBV4-2 with TRBJ1-5; 8 bases match TRBD1. Germline values: CDR1 LGHNA, CDR2 YNFKEQ. This CDR3 is 17 amino acids long. CDR3 protein: CASSQDIGTGGRQPQHF. The sequenced part of the CDR3 DNA is TGCGCCAGCAGCCAAGATATCGGTACAGGGGGTCGTCAGCCC.

This clone has at least ten counts. From the germline J gene comes the end of the CDR3, since the read stops 3 residues before it. This chain uses TRBV7-6 with TRBJ2-7; no firm D call. V lost 2 bases to trimming and J lost 3 bases, with 8 bases between them. The CDR3 runs to 13 residues. CDR1 and CDR2 from the germline V gene are SGHVS and FNYEAQ. The covered CDR3 bases are TGTGCCAGCAGCTTAAGCACTGACTACGAG. Encoded protein: CASSLSTDYE. The entire CDR3 protein is CASSLSTDYEQYF.

As for this clone: The missing CDR3 end, 3 residues past where the read stops, is filled in from the germline J gene. This sequence joins TRBV19 and TRBJ1-5; TRBD1 aligns across 9 bases. After removal of 9 bases from V and 4 bases from J, the junction contained 7 bases not matched to a gene. The CDR3 sequence is 14 residues long. The germline gives CDR1 LNHDA, CDR2 SQIVND (reference sequence). The chain's CDR3 is CASAGTGLNQPQHF. The sequenced CDR3 bases are TGTGCCAGCGCAGGGACAGGGTTGAATCAGCCC.

In its sample, this clone was seen many times. The read is 3 residues too short to cover the CDR3 end, so that end is filled in from the germline J gene. V is TRBV29-1 and J is TRBJ1-1; D perhaps matches TRBD1 (5 bases). The CDR3 is made up of 13 amino acids. Per the germline V gene, CDR1 is SQVTM and CDR2 is ANQGSEA. V lost 7 bases and J 0 bases, leaving 12 bases between the germline ends. The CDR3 spells CSAAAQVNTEAFF. CDR3 DNA, as far as it was read: TGCAGCGCCGCCGCACAGGTGAACACTGAA. Looking up the rest from reference TRBV29-1 and TRBJ1-1 gives the full variable domain: SAVISQKPSRDICQRGTSLTIQCQVDSQVTMMFWYRQQPGQSLTLIATANQGSEATYESGFVIDKFPISRPNLTFSTLTVSNMSPEDSSIYLCSAAAQVNTEAFFGQGTRLTVV.

In this sample, this clone turned up many times. Read coverage stops 3 residues before the CDR3 terminus; the germline J gene supplies the remainder. This sequence joins TRBV10-3 and TRBJ2-7; TRBD1 matches at 9 bases. J was trimmed by 3 bases and V by 9 bases; bases with no gene match: 6. CDR1 and CDR2 from the germline V gene are ENHRY and SYGVKD. CDR3 length equals 13 residues. The CDR3 DNA, read in part, is TGTGCCATTAGACCGACAGGGGGCTACGAG. This gives the protein CAIRPTGGYE. The whole CDR3 sequence is CAIRPTGGYEQYF.

There are many counts of this clone. The read ends 3 residues before the CDR3 terminus; that terminus is restored from the germline J gene. This chain connects TRBV7-3 to TRBJ2-1; tentative D call: TRBD2 (5 bases). The CDR3 loop spans 12 amino acids. Trimming removed 4 bases at V and 9 bases at J, with 10 bases between. Per the germline V gene, CDR1 is SGHTA and CDR2 is FQGTGA. The CDR3 bases that were read are TGTGCCAGCAGCTCCCATCGGGGTGAG. Encoded protein: CASSSHRGE. The entire CDR3 protein is CASSSHRGEQFF.

This clone was detected ten times or more. The CDR3 goes on 3 residues after the read ends, and that part is filled in from the germline J gene. The chain couples TRBV20-1 to TRBJ1-1; D unresolved. The CDR3 runs to 11 residues. CDR1 is DFQATT, CDR2 SNEGSKA, per germline (reference sequence). The V and J ends lost 3 bases and 6 bases respectively, with 8 bases between them. The covered CDR3 bases are TGCAGTGCTAGTTCGTTTCCTGAA. Translating it yields CSASSFPE. The whole CDR3 protein reads CSASSFPEAFF.

This clone was seen at least ten times. Germline and junction disagree at one end, which may indicate a read error. The sequenced part of the CDR3 DNA is TGCGCCAGCAGCCCCCTGCGGGGGGCCCAAGAGACC. It is translated as CASSPLRGAQET. The full CDR3 is CASSPLRGAQETQYF. The chain carries TRBV4-2 and TRBJ2-5; the match to TRBD2 covers 8 bases. The read terminates 3 residues ahead of where the CDR3 ends, so the germline J gene completes it. This CDR3 spans 15 amino acids. Germline V gene lookup returns CDR1 LGHNA and CDR2 YNFKEQ.

This clone was counted at least ten times. The DNA ends 3 residues before the CDR3 does, and the rest of the CDR3 is filled in from the germline J gene. The V and J genes are TRBV5-1 and TRBJ1-3; the D is unclear. The CDR3 has 14 amino acids. Germline V gene data show CDR1 as SGHRS and CDR2 as YFSETQ. The V gene lost 0 bases and the J gene lost 2 bases, with 6 bases spanning the gap. The CDR3 here is CASSLVGPGNTIYF. The CDR3 DNA, read in part, is TGCGCCAGCAGCTTGGTAGGGCCTGGAAACACC.

For this clone: The read halts 3 residues ahead of the CDR3 end, with the missing end drawn from the germline J gene. V and J are TRBV11-2 and TRBJ1-1, with 10 nucleotides matching TRBD1. This CDR3 is built from 14 residues. With 5 bases clipped from V and 5 bases from J, the junction kept 5 bases outside the gene matches. From germline, CDR1 is SGHAT and CDR2 FQNNGV. CDR3 DNA (partial): TGTGCCAGCAGCCAGGACAGGGGGAAGACTGAA. It translates to CASSQDRGKTE. In full, the CDR3 reads CASSQDRGKTEAFF.

This clone was recorded at least ten times. The DNA ends 3 residues before the CDR3 does, and the rest of the CDR3 is filled in from the germline J gene. The V call is TRBV6-1, the J call TRBJ1-5, with a tentative D call TRBD1 (6 bases). The germline V and J ends were trimmed by 2 bases and 2 bases, with 13 bases remaining between them. Germline assignment: CDR1 MNHNS and CDR2 SASEGT. This CDR3 has 16 amino acids. This CDR3 is CASSEWGRGGNQPQHF. The CDR3 DNA, read in part, is TGTGCCAGCAGTGAATGGGGGCGAGGGGGCAATCAGCCC.

In its sample, this clone was seen many times. The read stops 3 residues short of the end of the CDR3; the missing end is completed from the germline J gene. Different DNA sequences within this sample yield the same CDR3. The rearrangement links TRBV6-2 or TRBV6-3 to TRBJ2-1, with D hard to call. The CDR3 length is 16 residues. V lost 0 bases and J 1 base, leaving 10 bases between the germline ends. CDR1 and CDR2 from the germline V gene are MNHEY and SVGEGT. The part of the CDR3 DNA that was read is TGTGCCAGCAGTTACTCGGTAAGCGCGTCCTACAATGAG. Its protein is CASSYSVSASYNE. In full, the CDR3 is CASSYSVSASYNEQFF.

This clone was counted ten times or more. The covered CDR3 bases are TGTGCCAGCAGTTACATTCGGGGGAGGGACACTGAA. Translation: CASSYIRGRDTE. Given in full, the CDR3 is CASSYIRGRDTEAFF. The gene calls are TRBV6-2 or TRBV6-3 and TRBJ1-1; weak D call: TRBD1 (5 bases). With the read ending 3 residues before the CDR3 end, the germline J gene is used to fill in that end. Germline CDR1 and CDR2: MNHEY and SVGEGT. V lost 2 bases and J 3 bases, leaving 13 bases between the germline ends. This CDR3 has 15 residues.

This clone has a count of ten or more. The DNA ends 3 residues before the CDR3 does, and the rest of the CDR3 is filled in from the germline J gene. V and J are TRBV29-1 and TRBJ2-3; TRBD1 matches at 10 bases. Germline V gene lookup returns CDR1 SQVTM and CDR2 ANQGSEA. V shed 7 bases, J shed 2 bases, and the junction held 9 bases outside the gene matches. The CDR3 runs 15 residues. The CDR3 loop reads CSARSRQGATDTQYF. The CDR3 DNA, read in part, is TGCAGCGCTCGATCGCGACAGGGGGCCACAGATACG.

This clone was detected many times. The observed sequence ends 3 residues before the CDR3 terminus, with the missing tail filled in from the germline J gene. The V and J genes are TRBV5-1 and TRBJ1-2; 7 positions agree with TRBD1. Germline loops: CDR1 SGHRS, CDR2 YFSETQ. With 0 bases clipped from V and 6 bases from J, the junction kept 2 bases outside the gene matches. There are 13 residues in the CDR3. The DNA read from the CDR3 is TGCGCCAGCAGCTTGGGACAGGGAGATGGC. This sequence encodes CASSLGQGDG. The entire CDR3 sequence reads CASSLGQGDGYTF.